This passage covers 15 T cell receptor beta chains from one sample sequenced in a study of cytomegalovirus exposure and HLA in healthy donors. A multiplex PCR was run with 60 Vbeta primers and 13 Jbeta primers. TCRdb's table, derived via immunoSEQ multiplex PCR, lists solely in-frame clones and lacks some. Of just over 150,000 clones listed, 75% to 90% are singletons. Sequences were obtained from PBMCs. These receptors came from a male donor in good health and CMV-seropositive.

The CDR3 is CASSLKGGRMNTEAFF. DNA for the CDR3: TGTGCCAGCAGCTTAAAAGGCGGGCGCATGAACACTGAAGCTTTCTTT. V and J are TRBV11-2 and TRBJ1-1; no clear D. V shed 2 bases and J shed 0 bases, with 13 bases lying between them. Germline-derived CDR1 and CDR2 are SGHAT and FQNNGV. The CDR3 loop spans 16 amino acids.

In DNA, the CDR3 is TGTGCCAGCAGCCGCGTCTTGGCGGGAGACTACAATGAGCAGTTCTTC. This translates into CASSRVLAGDYNEQFF. The rearrangement uses TRBV4-2 and TRBJ2-1, with 7 bases aligning to TRBD2. Germline V gene sequence: CDR1 LGHNA, CDR2 YNFKEQ. V shed 4 bases and J 3 bases; nucleotides not matched to a gene: 9. The CDR3 covers 16 residues.

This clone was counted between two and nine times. This chain's CDR3 is CASSSGILINTGELFF. The CDR3 region has the DNA TGTGCCAGCAGCTCCGGGATTCTCATCAACACCGGGGAGCTGTTTTTT. The J gene is TRBJ2-2, the V gene TRBV5-4, with D perhaps matching TRBD2 (5 bases). V lost 3 bases and J lost 2, with 14 bases in between. CDR1 SGHNT and CDR2 YYREEE come from the germline V gene (reference sequence). The CDR3 extends over 16 amino acids. The full variable domain, in which reference TRBV5-4 and TRBJ2-2 provide the parts outside the CDR3, is ETGVTQSPTHLIKTRGQQVTLRCSSQSGHNTVSWYQQALGQGPQFIFQYYREEENGRGNFPPRFSGLQFPNYSSELNVNALELDDSALYLCASSSGILINTGELFFGEGSRLTVL.

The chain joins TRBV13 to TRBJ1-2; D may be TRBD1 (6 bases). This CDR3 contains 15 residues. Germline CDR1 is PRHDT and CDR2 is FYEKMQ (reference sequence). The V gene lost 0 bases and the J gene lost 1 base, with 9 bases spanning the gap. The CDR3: CASSLGRTVNYGYTF. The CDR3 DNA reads TGTGCCAGCAGCTTAGGAAGGACAGTTAACTATGGCTACACCTTC.

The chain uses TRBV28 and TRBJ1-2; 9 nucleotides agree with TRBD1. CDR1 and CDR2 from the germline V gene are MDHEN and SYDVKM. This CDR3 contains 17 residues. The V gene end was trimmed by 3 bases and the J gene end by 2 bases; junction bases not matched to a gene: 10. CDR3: CASSFPGQGNPNYGYTF. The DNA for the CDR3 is TGTGCCAGCAGTTTCCCGGGACAGGGTAATCCCAACTATGGCTACACCTTC.

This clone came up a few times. The CDR3 nucleotides read TGTGCCAGCAGCCTCCGGGCGGGAGGGCCGGGTACCGGGGAGCTGTTTTTT. Amino acids: CASSLRAGGPGTGELFF. The chain is built from TRBV7-9 and TRBJ2-2, with 9 bases matching TRBD2. Unmatched junction bases numbered 12, after V lost 5 bases and J lost 5 bases. Germline assignment: CDR1 SEHNR and CDR2 FQNEAQ (reference sequence). CDR3 length equals 17 residues.

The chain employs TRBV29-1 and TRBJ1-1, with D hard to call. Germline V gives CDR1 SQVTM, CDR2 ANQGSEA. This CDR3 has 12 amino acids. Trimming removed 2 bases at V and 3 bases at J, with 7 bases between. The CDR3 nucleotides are TGCAGCGTTGAATGGCGGTACACTGAAGCTTTCTTT. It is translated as CSVEWRYTEAFF.

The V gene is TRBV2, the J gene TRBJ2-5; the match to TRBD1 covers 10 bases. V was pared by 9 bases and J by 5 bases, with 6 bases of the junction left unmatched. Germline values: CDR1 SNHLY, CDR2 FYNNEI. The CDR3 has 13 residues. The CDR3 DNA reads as TGTGCCAGTAACGACAGGGGGCCGGAGACCCAGTACTTC. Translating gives CASNDRGPETQYF. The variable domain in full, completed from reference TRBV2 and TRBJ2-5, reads EPEVTQTPSHQVTQMGQEVILRCVPISNHLYFYWYRQILGQKVEFLVSFYNNEISEKSEIFDDQFSVERPDGSNFTLKIRSTKLEDSAMYFCASNDRGPETQYFGPGTRLLVL.

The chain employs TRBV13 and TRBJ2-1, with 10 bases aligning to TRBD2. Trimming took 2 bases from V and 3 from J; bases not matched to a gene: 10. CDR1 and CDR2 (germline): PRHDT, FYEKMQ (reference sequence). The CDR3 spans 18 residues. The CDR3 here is CASSLPPELAGGYNEQFF. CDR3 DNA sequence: TGTGCCAGCAGCTTACCCCCCGAGTTAGCGGGAGGCTACAATGAGCAGTTCTTC. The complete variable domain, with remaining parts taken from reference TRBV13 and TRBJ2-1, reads AAGVIQSPRHLIKEKRETATLKCYPIPRHDTVYWYQQGPGQDPQFLISFYEKMQSDKGSIPDRFSAQQFSDYHSELNMSSLELGDSALYFCASSLPPELAGGYNEQFFGPGTRLTVL.

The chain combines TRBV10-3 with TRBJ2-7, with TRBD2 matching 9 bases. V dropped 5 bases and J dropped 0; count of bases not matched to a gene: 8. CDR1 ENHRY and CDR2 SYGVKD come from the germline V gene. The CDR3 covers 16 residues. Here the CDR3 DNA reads TGTGCCATCAGTCCCAGCGGGAGGAATAGCTCCTACGAGCAGTACTTC. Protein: CAISPSGRNSSYEQYF.

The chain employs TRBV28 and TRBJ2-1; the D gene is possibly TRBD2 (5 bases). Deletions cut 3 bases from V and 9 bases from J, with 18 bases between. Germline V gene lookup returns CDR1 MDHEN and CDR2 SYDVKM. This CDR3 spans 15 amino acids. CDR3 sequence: CASSFLALTVPEQFF. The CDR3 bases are TGTGCCAGCAGTTTCCTAGCCCTCACTGTTCCTGAGCAGTTCTTC.

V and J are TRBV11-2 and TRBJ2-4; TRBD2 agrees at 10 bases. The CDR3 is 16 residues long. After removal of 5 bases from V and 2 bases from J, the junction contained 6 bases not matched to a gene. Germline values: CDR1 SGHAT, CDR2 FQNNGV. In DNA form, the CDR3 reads TGTGCCAGCAGCCACACTAGCGGGGATCCCAAAAACATTCAGTACTTC. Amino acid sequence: CASSHTSGDPKNIQYF.

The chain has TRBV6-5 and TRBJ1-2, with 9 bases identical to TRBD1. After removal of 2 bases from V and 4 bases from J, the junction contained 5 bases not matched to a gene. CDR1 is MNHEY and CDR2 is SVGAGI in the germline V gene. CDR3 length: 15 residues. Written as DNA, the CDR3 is TGTGCCAGCAGTTACCTACAGGGGGCGGGCTATGGCTACACCTTC. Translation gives CASSYLQGAGYGYTF.

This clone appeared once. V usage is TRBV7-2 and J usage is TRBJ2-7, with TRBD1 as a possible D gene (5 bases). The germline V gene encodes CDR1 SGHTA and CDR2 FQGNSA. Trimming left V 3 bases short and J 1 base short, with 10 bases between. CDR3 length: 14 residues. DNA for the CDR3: TGTGCCAGCAGCTTGTTAACAGGTTCCTACGAGCAGTACTTC. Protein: CASSLLTGSYEQYF.

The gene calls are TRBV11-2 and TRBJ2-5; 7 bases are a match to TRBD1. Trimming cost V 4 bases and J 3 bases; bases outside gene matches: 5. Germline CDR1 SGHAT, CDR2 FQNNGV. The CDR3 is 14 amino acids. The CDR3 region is CASSYDDREETQYF. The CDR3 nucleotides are TGTGCCAGCAGCTACGATGACAGGGAAGAGACCCAGTACTTC.